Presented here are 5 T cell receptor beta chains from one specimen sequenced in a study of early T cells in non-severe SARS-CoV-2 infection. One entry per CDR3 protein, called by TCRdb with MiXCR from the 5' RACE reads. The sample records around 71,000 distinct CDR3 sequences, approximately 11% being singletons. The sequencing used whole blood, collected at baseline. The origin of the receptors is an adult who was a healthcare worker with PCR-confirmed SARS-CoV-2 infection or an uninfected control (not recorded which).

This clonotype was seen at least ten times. The CDR3, as DNA: TGCAGTGCTAGATCGGGACCGGGGTACAATGAGCAGTTCTTC. Translation gives CSARSGPGYNEQFF. The rearrangement uses TRBV20-1 and TRBJ2-1; the D gene could be TRBD1 or TRBD2 (5 bases each). The CDR3 sequence is 14 residues long. Germline V gives CDR1 DFQATT, CDR2 SNEGSKA (reference sequence). Trimming cost V 2 bases and J 4 bases, with 12 bases left between them.

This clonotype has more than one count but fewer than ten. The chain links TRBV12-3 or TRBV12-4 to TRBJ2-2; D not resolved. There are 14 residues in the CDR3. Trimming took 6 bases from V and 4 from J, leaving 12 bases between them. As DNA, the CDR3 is TGTGCCAGCAGACCCTTAGTAACCACCGGGGAGCTGTTTTTT. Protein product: CASRPLVTTGELFF.

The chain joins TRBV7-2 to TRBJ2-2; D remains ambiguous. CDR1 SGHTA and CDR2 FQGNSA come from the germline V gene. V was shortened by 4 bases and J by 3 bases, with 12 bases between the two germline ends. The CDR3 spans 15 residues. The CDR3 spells CASSSSISDTGELFF. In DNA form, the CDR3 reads TGTGCCAGCAGCTCAAGCATCTCCGACACCGGGGAGCTGTTTTTT.

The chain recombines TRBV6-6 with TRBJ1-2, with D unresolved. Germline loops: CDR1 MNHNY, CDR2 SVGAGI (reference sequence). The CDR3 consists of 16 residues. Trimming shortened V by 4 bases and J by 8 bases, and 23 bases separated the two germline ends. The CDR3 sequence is CASSSPVALPEQGYTF. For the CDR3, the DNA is TGTGCCAGCAGTTCCCCGGTCGCGTTGCCCGAGCAGGGCTACACCTTC.

CDR3 sequence (DNA): TGCAGTGCTAGAATTAGCGGGAGTAGAGATACGCAGTATTTT. This gives the protein CSARISGSRDTQYF. V gene TRBV20-1 combines with J gene TRBJ2-3; 9 positions agree with TRBD2. CDR1 is DFQATT, CDR2 SNEGSKA, per germline (reference sequence). V was pared by 2 bases and J by 5 bases, with 5 bases of the junction left unmatched. This CDR3 contains 14 residues.